This is a list of T cell receptor beta chains from one sample in a study of shared clonotypes between healthy human individuals. Generated by immunoSEQ multiplex PCR, the TCRdb table keeps only in-frame clones and is missing some. The repertoire holds 950,000 to 1,300,000 clones, with 60% to 80% as singletons. The sequencing sample was made of memory CD4+ T cells sorted from blood. These receptors all come from a man aged 18-30 years in good health. Both conserved end residues are trimmed from each CDR3.

TRBV30 | ALKRGVAYEQY
TRBV9 | ASSADRGSDTGELF
TRBV11-2 | ASSLGSLAGQETQY
TRBV5-1 | ASSPPGTRAELF
TRBV30 | AWGAGTRHTEAF
TRBV19 | ASATGKNNQPQH
TRBV2 | ASSETYIAKNIQY
TRBV7-6 | ASSAMVVGGSAGELF
TRBV7-9 | ASSHGVSGANVLT
TRBV27 | ASSNWDGEKLF
TRBV5-1 | ASSLFQDRGAWEQF
TRBV7-3 | ASSLDRDTEAF
TRBV6-6 | ASSYWEGMDTEAF
TRBV18 | ASSPQGATEAF
TRBV7-9 | ASSLREGMSETQY
TRBV5-6 | ASSLGRSSYEQY
TRBV4-2 | ASSQGTSADTQY
TRBV6-5 | ASSADGYYEQY
TRBV6-5 | ASSSPGQGLYEQY
TRBV2 | ASSVRTLNTGELF
TRBV10-3 | AISESGTDTQY
TRBV4-3 | ASSQDGASGRVATDTQY
TRBV6-6 | ASTQGASGNTIY
TRBV19 | ASISGDLGTGELF
TRBV27 | ASAILANTGELF
TRBV9 | ASSVGPTTNEKLF
TRBV7-3 | ASSAQGRETQY
TRBV6-5 | ASSRIGGARSPLH
TRBV11-2 | ASSLETQY
TRBV4-3 | ASSQDLRTGINEQF
TRBV27 | ASSSQGLQPQH
TRBV29-1 | SIELGGGTDTQY
TRBV11-2 | ASSFSGGNTEAF
TRBV28 | ASRVGIRLSETQY